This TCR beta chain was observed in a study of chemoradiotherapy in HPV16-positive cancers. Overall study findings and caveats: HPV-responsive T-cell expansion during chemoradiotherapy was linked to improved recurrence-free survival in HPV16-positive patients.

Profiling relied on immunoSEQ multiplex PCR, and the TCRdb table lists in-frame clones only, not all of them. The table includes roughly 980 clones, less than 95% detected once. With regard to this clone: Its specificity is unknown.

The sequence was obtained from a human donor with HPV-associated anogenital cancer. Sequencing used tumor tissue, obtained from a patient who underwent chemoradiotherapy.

Written as DNA, the CDR3 is TGTGCCTGGAGTTTCACAGGGGGGGGGTACACCGGGGAGCTGTTTTTT. Translated, it gives CAWSFTGGGYTGELFF. V gene TRBV30 combines with J gene TRBJ2-2; possible D gene TRBD1, 8 bases. Germline CDR1 is GTSNPN and CDR2 is SVGIG (reference sequence). Trimming removed 2 bases at V and 3 bases at J, with 16 bases between. This CDR3 comprises 16 residues.